This T cell receptor (beta chain) emerged from a study of T cell changes during pregnancy in multiple sclerosis. The method was immunoSEQ multiplex PCR; TCRdb's version includes in-frame clones alone and lacks a portion of them. The table lists tens of thousands of clones, around nine tenths of them singletons, with about 4.8% in the top ten. CDR3 length equals 11 residues. Germline V gene data show CDR1 as KGHSH and CDR2 as LQKENI. Losses at the gene ends were 7 bases for V and 8 bases for J; bases not matched to a gene: 2. The TCR sequence derives from a female donor with multiple sclerosis, enrolled in a pregnancy study. J is TRBJ1-1 and V is TRBV18; 9 bases fit TRBD1. The sequencing here drew on CD8+ T cells from peripheral blood mononuclear cells, taken in the first trimester of pregnancy. The CDR3 DNA is TGTGCCAGCTACGGGACAGGGGAAGCTTTCTTT. It is translated as CASYGTGEAFF.